The next 6 T cell receptor beta chains were all read from a single sample in a study of T cells after yellow fever vaccination. TCRdb re-derived calls from the 5' RACE reads in MiXCR, one entry per CDR3 protein. This table holds some 390,000 distinct CDR3 sequences, about 6% found once. Here the sequenced sample was PBMCs, taken 5 days after the yellow fever booster vaccination. Every receptor here comes from a man aged 30 to 39 who received the YFV17D yellow fever vaccine.

The genes are TRBV7-2 and TRBJ2-5; 10 nucleotides agree with TRBD2. The ends lost 0 bases at V and 6 bases at J; junction bases unmatched: 7. Per germline, CDR1 SGHTA and CDR2 FQGNSA. The CDR3 is made up of 16 amino acids. The CDR3 loop reads CASSLAYSGRAKTQYF. The CDR3 coding sequence is TGTGCCAGCAGCTTAGCTTACAGCGGGAGGGCGAAGACCCAGTACTTC.

The chain employs TRBV28 and TRBJ2-6; 9 positions agree with TRBD1. In germline, CDR1 is MDHEN, CDR2 SYDVKM. With 7 bases clipped from V and 2 bases from J, the junction kept 9 bases outside the gene matches. This CDR3 spans 17 amino acids. CDR3 bases: TGTGCCAGCACTCACCGGACAGGGGTCCCTGGGGCCAACGTCCTGACTTTC. This gives the protein CASTHRTGVPGANVLTF.

This clonotype was picked up a small number of times. In DNA, the CDR3 is TGTGCCACCAGCAGAGATCGAGCGAGTCAGCCCCAGCATTTT. It yields the protein CATSRDRASQPQHF. This rearrangement joins TRBV15 to TRBJ1-5; D gene uncertain. This CDR3 is 14 amino acids long. Trimming removed 0 bases from V and 6 bases from J, with 9 bases in between. Germline V gene sequence: CDR1 LNHNV, CDR2 YYDKDF (reference sequence).

This clonotype was counted between two and nine times. V is TRBV7-2 and J is TRBJ2-4; 9 nucleotides line up with TRBD1. From germline, CDR1 is SGHTA and CDR2 FQGNSA. Losses at the gene ends were 1 base for V and 8 bases for J; bases not matched to a gene: 6. The CDR3 covers 15 residues. The DNA for the CDR3 is TGTGCCAGCAGCTTAGGGGACAGGGTTTTCGACATTCAGTACTTC. It is translated as CASSLGDRVFDIQYF. Drawing the rest from reference TRBV7-2 and TRBJ2-4, the complete variable domain is GAGVSQSPSNKVTEKGKDVELRCDPISGHTALYWYRQSLGQGLEFLIYFQGNSAPDKSGLPSDRFSAERTGGSVSTLTIQRTQQEDSAVYLCASSLGDRVFDIQYFGAGTRLSVL.

This clonotype was counted a few times. This sequence joins TRBV7-9 and TRBJ2-1, with TRBD2 as a possible D gene (5 bases). Trimming took off 10 bases at V and 7 bases at J, with 8 bases between the two ends. Germline CDR1 reads SEHNR; CDR2 reads FQNEAQ (reference sequence). The CDR3 runs 10 residues. This chain's CDR3 is CATSGNEQFF. DNA for the CDR3: TGTGCCACCTCGGGAAATGAGCAGTTCTTC. Combining the CDR3 with reference TRBV7-9 and TRBJ2-1 gives the whole variable domain DTGVSQNPRHKITKRGQNVTFRCDPISEHNRLYWYRQTLGQGPEFLTYFQNEAQLEKSRLLSDRFSAERPKGSFSTLEIQRTEQGDSAMYLCATSGNEQFFGPGTRLTVL.

V usage is TRBV9 and J usage is TRBJ2-5, with 10 bases identical to TRBD2. Germline loops: CDR1 SGDLS, CDR2 YYNGEE. The V and J ends lost 0 bases and 5 bases, in that order; junction bases with no gene match: 7. The CDR3 totals 16 residues. The CDR3 here is CASSVGLAGDTETQYF. The CDR3 DNA reads TGTGCCAGCAGCGTAGGTCTAGCGGGAGATACGGAGACCCAGTACTTC.